Below are 14 T cell receptor beta chains sequenced from a single sample in a study of lymphopenia after photon versus proton radiotherapy. Assay: immunoSEQ multiplex PCR; the TCRdb copy retains only in-frame clones and omits some. Among around 63,000 clones listed, about 90% were seen once. Material: peripheral blood, obtained from a patient treated with proton-based radiotherapy. These receptors came from an older man with esophageal cancer.

The chain combines TRBV7-9 with TRBJ1-1, with no clear D. Trimming removed 1 base from V and 0 bases from J, with 6 bases in between. This CDR3 contains 14 residues. The germline gives CDR1 SEHNR, CDR2 FQNEAQ (reference sequence). CDR3 in DNA: TGTGCCAGCAGCTTAGGGCGGTTGAACACTGAAGCTTTCTTT. Translation gives CASSLGRLNTEAFF.

The genes are TRBV7-6 and TRBJ2-2; TRBD1 aligns across 12 bases. This CDR3 comprises 15 residues. CDR1 and CDR2 (germline): SGHVS, FNYEAQ. The V and J ends lost 3 bases and 7 bases, in that order; junction bases with no gene match: 3. CDR3 nucleotides: TGTGCCAGCAGCTTCCGGGACAGGGGGCACGGGGAGCTGTTTTTT. Its protein product is CASSFRDRGHGELFF.

The CDR3 spells CASSELPDTQYF. CDR3 nucleotides: TGTGCCAGCAGCGAATTACCAGATACGCAGTATTTT. The chain recombines TRBV11-2 with TRBJ2-3; D is uncertain. Deletions cut 5 bases from V and 4 bases from J, with 7 bases between. The CDR3 totals 12 residues. The germline V gene has CDR1 SGHAT and CDR2 FQNNGV.

In nucleotides, the CDR3 is TGTGCCAGCAGCTTAAGGTTTACGGGAGGTACAGATACGCAGTATTTT. The encoded protein is CASSLRFTGGTDTQYF. The chain carries TRBV7-2 and TRBJ2-3, with 7 bases matching TRBD2. Germline CDR1 SGHTA, CDR2 FQGNSA. The J segment lost 3 bases and the V segment lost 2 bases, leaving 8 bases of the junction unmatched. The CDR3 consists of 16 residues.

The chain carries TRBV7-8 and TRBJ2-7; TRBD1 matches at 9 bases. Germline loops: CDR1 SGHVS, CDR2 FQNEAQ. The CDR3 sequence is 14 residues long. V was clipped by 5 bases and J by 5 bases; unmatched bases: 7. CDR3 bases: TGTGCCAGCAGCATCGGGACAGGGTTCAACGAGCAGTACTTC. This sequence encodes CASSIGTGFNEQYF. The variable domain in full, with the rest retrieved from reference TRBV7-8 and TRBJ2-7, is GAGVSQSPRYKVAKRGQDVALRCDPISGHVSLFWYQQALGQGPEFLTYFQNEAQLDKSGLPSDRFFAERPEGSVSTLKIQRTQQEDSAVYLCASSIGTGFNEQYFGPGTRLTVT.

This chain uses TRBV27 with TRBJ2-3; D is perhaps TRBD2 (7 bases). CDR3 length: 14 amino acids. Trimming shortened V by 8 bases and J by 3 bases, and 15 bases separated the two germline ends. Germline V gene data show CDR1 as MNHEY and CDR2 as SMNVEV (reference sequence). CDR3 nucleotides: TGTGCCAGCCGACGGGGGGCGGGAACAGATACGCAGTATTTT. As protein: CASRRGAGTDTQYF.

The rearrangement links TRBV7-9 to TRBJ1-1; no clear D. Germline lookup yields CDR1 SEHNR and CDR2 FQNEAQ (reference sequence). V was trimmed by 4 bases and J by 1 base, leaving 19 bases between them. The length of the CDR3 is 17 residues. CDR3 nucleotides: TGTGCCAGCAGCTCTCCCCGGAGGGCCACAAAGAACACTGAAGCTTTCTTT. This gives the protein CASSSPRRATKNTEAFF. The entire variable domain, with the rest obtained from reference TRBV7-9 and TRBJ1-1, is as follows: DTGVSQNPRHKITKRGQNVTFRCDPISEHNRLYWYRQTLGQGPEFLTYFQNEAQLEKSRLLSDRFSAERPKGSFSTLEIQRTEQGDSAMYLCASSSPRRATKNTEAFFGQGTRLTVV.

V usage is TRBV2 and J usage is TRBJ1-5; D is uncertain. CDR1 and CDR2 from the germline V gene are SNHLY and FYNNEI. The germline V and J ends were trimmed by 2 bases and 6 bases, with 8 bases remaining between them. The CDR3 contains 13 residues. The CDR3 DNA follows: TGTGCCAGCAGTGAATGGGGTTCTCAGCCCCAGCATTTT. It translates to CASSEWGSQPQHF.

This clone was counted once. This chain joins TRBV10-3 and TRBJ1-2; D unresolved. CDR1 and CDR2 (germline): ENHRY, SYGVKD. Trimming removed 2 bases at V and 5 bases at J, with 9 bases between. This CDR3 region has 13 residues. The CDR3 DNA reads as TGTGCCATCAGTGAGGGAGAGTATTATGGCTACACCTTC. Amino acid sequence: CAISEGEYYGYTF.

CDR3 loop: CSARPQETQYF. The CDR3, as DNA: TGCAGTGCTAGACCCCAAGAGACCCAGTACTTC. The chain is built from TRBV20-1 and TRBJ2-5; D call uncertain. The CDR3 totals 11 residues. CDR1 is DFQATT and CDR2 is SNEGSKA in the germline V gene (reference sequence). V was clipped by 2 bases and J by 1 base, with 2 bases between them.

The V gene is TRBV6-4, the J gene TRBJ2-7; the D gene is possibly TRBD1 (6 bases). This CDR3 region has 11 residues. The ends were cut back, 9 bases at V and 5 bases at J, with 11 bases in the middle. CDR1 is MRHNA and CDR2 is SNTAGT in the germline V gene. Here the CDR3 reads CARPRGHEQYF. CDR3 sequence (DNA): TGTGCCAGGCCCAGGGGCCACGAGCAGTACTTC.

On this clone: Germline is not matched at one junction end, which may reflect a read error. The chain is built from TRBV7-7 and TRBJ2-5, with TRBD2 as a possible D gene (5 bases). This CDR3 comprises 13 residues. Germline V gives CDR1 SSHAT, CDR2 FNYEAQ (reference sequence). In DNA form, the CDR3 reads TGTGCTAGCAGCTTAGCGCTAGGGGAGACCCAGTACTTC. This gives the protein CASSLALGETQYF.

V usage is TRBV29-1 and J usage is TRBJ1-2; D might be TRBD1 (6 bases). V was clipped by 5 bases and J by 2 bases, with 18 bases between them. There are 15 residues in the CDR3. Germline V CDR1 and CDR2: SQVTM, ANQGSEA. The CDR3 reads CSVPFLDRQNYGYTF. As DNA, the CDR3 is TGCAGCGTTCCCTTCTTGGACAGACAAAACTATGGCTACACCTTC. Drawing the rest from reference TRBV29-1 and TRBJ1-2, the complete variable domain is SAVISQKPSRDICQRGTSLTIQCQVDSQVTMMFWYRQQPGQSLTLIATANQGSEATYESGFVIDKFPISRPNLTFSTLTVSNMSPEDSSIYLCSVPFLDRQNYGYTFGSGTRLTVV.

This rearrangement joins TRBV23-1 to TRBJ2-1, with 11 bases aligning to TRBD1. TRBV23-1 is an ORF, with its function uncertain. The CDR3 covers 17 residues. V shed 6 bases, J shed 12 bases, and the junction held 19 bases outside the gene matches. The CDR3 protein is CASSQTTGQGATSRQFF. CDR3 DNA sequence: TGCGCCAGCAGCCAAACCACCGGACAGGGGGCCACTTCGCGGCAGTTCTTC.